The 20 T cell receptor beta chains below all came from one sample that was sequenced in a study of blood T cell repertoires in COVID-19. The table came from immunoSEQ multiplex PCR; TCRdb's copy has only in-frame clones and leaves some out. This table holds over 250,000 clones, roughly 89% found once. Sequencing was performed on peripheral blood. The receptors derive from a man aged 45 to 65 with acute or convalescent COVID-19.

The V and J genes are TRBV2 and TRBJ1-3; D remains unclear. V lost 1 base and J 4 bases, leaving 5 bases between the germline ends. CDR3 length equals 13 residues. CDR1 and CDR2 from the germline V gene are SNHLY and FYNNEI. CDR3 sequence (DNA): TGTGCCAGCAGTGAAGTCCCGGGAAACACCATATATTTT. Its protein is CASSEVPGNTIYF.

This clone was seen more than once but under ten times. The gene calls are TRBV18 and TRBJ2-7; 7 bases are a match to TRBD1. This CDR3 contains 12 residues. Per the germline V gene, CDR1 is KGHSH and CDR2 is LQKENI. Trimming took 5 bases from V and 3 from J; bases not matched to a gene: 1. The chain's CDR3 is CASSDRDYEQYF. In DNA, the CDR3 is TGTGCCAGCTCAGACAGGGACTACGAGCAGTACTTC.

The chain is built from TRBV24-1 and TRBJ2-1; perhaps TRBD1 as D (5 bases). Trimming pared 2 bases from V and 8 bases from J, leaving 12 bases between. CDR1 and CDR2 from the germline V gene are KGHDR and SFDVKD. This CDR3 is 14 amino acids long. The CDR3 nucleotides are TGTGCCACCAGTGATTCCAGGGTAGCCCATGAGCAGTTCTTC. This codes for CATSDSRVAHEQFF.

J is TRBJ1-3 and V is TRBV3-1 (or the pseudogene TRBV3-2), with no clear D. CDR1 and CDR2 from the germline V gene are LGHDT and YNNKEL (reference sequence). The ends were cut back, 1 base at V and 0 bases at J, with 7 bases in the middle. The CDR3 consists of 15 residues. For the CDR3, the DNA is TGTGCCAGCAGCCAAGGGGCCGCCTCTGGAAACACCATATATTTT. Amino acid sequence: CASSQGAASGNTIYF.

J is TRBJ2-7 and V is TRBV3-1 (or the pseudogene TRBV3-2); TRBD2 matches at 10 bases. Germline CDR1 LGHDT, CDR2 YNNKEL (reference sequence). V lost 5 bases to trimming and J lost 3 bases; unmatched junction nucleotides: 10. There are 16 residues in the CDR3. CDR3 nucleotide sequence: TGTGCCAGCAGCTCCCGGGGTAGCGGGGGGCACTACGAGCAGTACTTC. Amino acids: CASSSRGSGGHYEQYF.

The DNA of the CDR3 is TGTGCCAGCAGCGACCGGGACAGGGGCTCCTACGAGCAGTACTTC. This sequence encodes CASSDRDRGSYEQYF. V gene TRBV5-5 combines with J gene TRBJ2-7; 10 bases align to TRBD1. The CDR3 consists of 15 residues. J gave up 0 bases and V 4 bases, and 4 bases lay outside the gene matches. Germline loops: CDR1 SGHKS, CDR2 YYEKEE (reference sequence).

On this clone: The junction departs from germline at one end; a sequencing error may be responsible. V usage is TRBV7-7 and J usage is TRBJ2-2, with TRBD2 matching 8 bases. Germline V lookup: CDR1 SSHAT, CDR2 FNYEAQ (reference sequence). The length of the CDR3 is 15 residues. The chain's CDR3 is CASSPGGWNTGELFF. The CDR3 nucleotides are TGTGCTAGCAGCCCGGGGGGGTGGAACACCGGGGAGCTGTTTTTT.

The rearrangement links TRBV4-2 to TRBJ1-2; 8 bases fit TRBD1. With V trimmed by 5 bases and J by 7 bases, 9 bases remained unmatched. The CDR3 consists of 14 residues. CDR1 is LGHNA and CDR2 is YNFKEQ in the germline V gene. The CDR3 reads CASSDPQGAGGYTF. In DNA form, the CDR3 reads TGTGCCAGCAGCGACCCCCAGGGGGCCGGTGGCTACACCTTC.

In regard to this clone: The same CDR3 arises from other DNA sequences in this sample as well. This chain uses TRBV19 with TRBJ2-3; 7 positions match TRBD2. The V gene end was trimmed by 3 bases and the J gene end by 0 bases; junction bases not matched to a gene: 3. This CDR3 is built from 15 residues. CDR1 LNHDA and CDR2 SQIVND come from the germline V gene (reference sequence). The CDR3 loop is CASSMGGGSTDTQYF. CDR3 nucleotide sequence: TGTGCCAGTAGTATGGGCGGGGGTAGCACAGATACGCAGTATTTT.

J is TRBJ1-2 and V is TRBV10-3, with D unclear. This CDR3 is built from 14 residues. Germline V lookup: CDR1 ENHRY, CDR2 SYGVKD. Trimming removed 3 bases at V and 4 bases at J, with 12 bases between. CDR3 sequence reads: CAISEGRGAYGYTF. CDR3 DNA: TGTGCCATCAGTGAAGGACGGGGAGCCTATGGCTACACCTTC.

This clone was observed once. This chain connects TRBV30 to TRBJ2-5; D might be TRBD1 (7 bases). Germline V CDR1 and CDR2: GTSNPN, SVGIG (reference sequence). Trimming removed 4 bases from V and 9 bases from J, with 18 bases in between. The length of the CDR3 is 13 residues. CDR3 nucleotide sequence: TGTGCCTGGACCCAGGGGGGACCAGGGGCCCAGTACTTC. Its translation is CAWTQGGPGAQYF.

The rearrangement uses TRBV6-5 and TRBJ2-2; D is ambiguous. Germline V lookup: CDR1 MNHEY, CDR2 SVGAGI. The length of the CDR3 is 13 residues. Trimming took off 2 bases at V and 8 bases at J, with 9 bases between the two ends. The CDR3 DNA follows: TGTGCCAGCAGTTACGCCAGCGTTGGGGAGCTGTTTTTT. Translation gives CASSYASVGELFF.

This clone was seen just once. This chain links TRBV12-3 or TRBV12-4 with TRBJ2-5; a possible D gene is TRBD2 (6 bases). This CDR3 has 13 amino acids. The V end lost 8 bases, the J end lost 10 bases, and 20 bases lay between the germline ends. The CDR3 sequence is CASEGTSRGIQYF. The CDR3 bases are TGTGCCAGCGAGGGAACTAGTCGGGGGATCCAGTACTTC.

This rearrangement joins TRBV7-2 to TRBJ1-5; tentative D call: TRBD1 (5 bases). V was clipped by 1 base and J by 11 bases, with 18 bases between them. From germline, CDR1 is SGHTA and CDR2 FQGNSA. The CDR3 totals 15 residues. This CDR3 is CASSLVLGPAGSQHF. The CDR3 DNA is TGTGCCAGCAGCTTAGTACTCGGACCGGCAGGGTCCCAGCATTTT.

This rearrangement joins TRBV18 to TRBJ2-7; possible D gene TRBD1, 6 bases. V was shortened by 3 bases and J by 2 bases, with 14 bases between the two germline ends. The CDR3 totals 15 residues. Per germline, CDR1 KGHSH and CDR2 LQKENI. The CDR3 nucleotides read TGTGCCAGCTCACCCATCCGGGACAAAGCCTACGAGCAGTACTTC. This encodes CASSPIRDKAYEQYF.

The CDR3 reads CASSPLGLESPLHF. The DNA for the CDR3 is TGTGCCAGCAGCCCGCTGGGGCTGGAGTCACCCCTCCACTTT. The rearrangement links TRBV7-2 to TRBJ1-6; maybe TRBD1 (5 bases). The germline V gene encodes CDR1 SGHTA and CDR2 FQGNSA. Trimming pared 5 bases from V and 10 bases from J, leaving 15 bases between. The CDR3 is made up of 14 amino acids.

This clone was observed a handful of times. The rearrangement joins TRBV6-4 to TRBJ1-1, with D hard to call. CDR1 is MRHNA and CDR2 is SNTAGT in the germline V gene. This CDR3 contains 14 residues. V lost 7 bases and J lost 5, with 17 bases in between. The CDR3 nucleotides are TGTGCCAGCAAGGTCCAACCGGGAGGGACTGAAGCTTTCTTT. It translates to CASKVQPGGTEAFF.

The chain combines TRBV12-5 with TRBJ1-4; maybe TRBD1 (5 bases). The V gene lost 3 bases and the J gene lost 7 bases, with 18 bases spanning the gap. The CDR3 has 16 residues. Germline CDR1 and CDR2: LGHNT and FRNRAP. The CDR3 is CASGLGPGLAVEKLFF. The CDR3 coding sequence is TGTGCTAGTGGTTTAGGTCCGGGACTCGCCGTTGAAAAACTGTTTTTT.

The rearrangement joins TRBV10-3 to TRBJ1-1; 9 nucleotides match TRBD1. Trimming removed 3 bases from V and 6 bases from J; junction bases left unmatched: 11. The CDR3 covers 16 residues. Germline CDR1 ENHRY, CDR2 SYGVKD. CDR3 DNA sequence: TGTGCCATCAGTGAAATCTTGACAGGGGGAAGCTCTGAAGCTTTCTTT. Protein sequence: CAISEILTGGSSEAFF.

The genes are TRBV7-8 and TRBJ2-2, with D perhaps matching TRBD2 (6 bases). In germline, CDR1 is SGHVS, CDR2 FQNEAQ. Trimming cost V 5 bases and J 6 bases, with 16 bases left between them. The CDR3 runs 15 residues. The CDR3 reads CASSKTRGLSGELFF. DNA of the CDR3: TGTGCCAGCAGCAAGACGCGGGGTTTATCCGGGGAGCTGTTTTTT.